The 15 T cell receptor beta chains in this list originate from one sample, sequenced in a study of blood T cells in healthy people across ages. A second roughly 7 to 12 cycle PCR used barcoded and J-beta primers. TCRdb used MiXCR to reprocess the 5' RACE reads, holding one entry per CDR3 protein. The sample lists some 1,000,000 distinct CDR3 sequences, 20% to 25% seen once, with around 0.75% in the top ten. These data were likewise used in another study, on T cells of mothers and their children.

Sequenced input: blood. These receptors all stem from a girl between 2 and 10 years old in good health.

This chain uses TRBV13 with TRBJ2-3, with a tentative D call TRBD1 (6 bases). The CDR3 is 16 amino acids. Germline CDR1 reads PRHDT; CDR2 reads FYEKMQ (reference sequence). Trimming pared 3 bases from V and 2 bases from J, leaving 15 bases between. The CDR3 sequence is CASSLGSDSYTDTQYF. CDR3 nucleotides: TGTGCCAGCAGCTTGGGGTCGGACAGTTACACAGATACGCAGTATTTT. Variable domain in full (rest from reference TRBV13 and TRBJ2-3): AAGVIQSPRHLIKEKRETATLKCYPIPRHDTVYWYQQGPGQDPQFLISFYEKMQSDKGSIPDRFSAQQFSDYHSELNMSSLELGDSALYFCASSLGSDSYTDTQYFGPGTRLTVL.

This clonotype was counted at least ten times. CDR3 nucleotides: TGTGCCAGCAAGACAGTGGAAACTATCCCTCAAGAGACCCAGTACTTC. It specifies CASKTVETIPQETQYF. The V gene is TRBV6-1, the J gene TRBJ2-5, with a possible D match to TRBD1 (5 bases). The CDR3 extends over 16 amino acids. In germline, CDR1 is MNHNS, CDR2 SASEGT. Trimming shortened V by 7 bases and J by 2 bases, and 20 bases separated the two germline ends.

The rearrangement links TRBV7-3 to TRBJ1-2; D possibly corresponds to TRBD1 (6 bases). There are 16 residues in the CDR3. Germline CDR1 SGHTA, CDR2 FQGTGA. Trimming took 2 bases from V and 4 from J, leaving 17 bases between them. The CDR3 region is CASSLSGPPGVYGYTF. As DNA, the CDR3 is TGTGCCAGCAGCTTATCCGGGCCTCCAGGGGTCTATGGCTACACCTTC. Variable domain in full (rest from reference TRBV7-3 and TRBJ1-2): GAGVSQTPSNKVTEKGKYVELRCDPISGHTALYWYRQSLGQGPEFLIYFQGTGAADDSGLPNDRFFAVRPEGSVSTLKIQRTERGDSAVYLCASSLSGPPGVYGYTFGSGTRLTVV.

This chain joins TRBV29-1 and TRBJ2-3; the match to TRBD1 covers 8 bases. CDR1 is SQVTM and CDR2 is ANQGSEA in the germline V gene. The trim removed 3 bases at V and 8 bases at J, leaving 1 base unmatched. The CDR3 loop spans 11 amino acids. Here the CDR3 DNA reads TGCAGCGTTGACAGGGGGCGTACGCAGTATTTT. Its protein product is CSVDRGRTQYF.

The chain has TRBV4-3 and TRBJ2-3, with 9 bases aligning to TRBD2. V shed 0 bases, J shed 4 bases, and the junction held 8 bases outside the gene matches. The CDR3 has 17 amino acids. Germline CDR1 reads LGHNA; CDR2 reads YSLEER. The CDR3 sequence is CASSQDLSTSGADTQYF. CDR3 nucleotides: TGCGCCAGCAGCCAAGATCTGTCGACTAGCGGAGCAGATACGCAGTATTTT.

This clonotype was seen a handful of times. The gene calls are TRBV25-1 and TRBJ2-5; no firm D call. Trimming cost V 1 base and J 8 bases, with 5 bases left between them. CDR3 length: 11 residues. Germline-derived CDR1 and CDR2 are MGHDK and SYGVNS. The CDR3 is CASSEFGTQYF. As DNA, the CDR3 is TGTGCCAGCAGTGAATTTGGCACCCAGTACTTC.

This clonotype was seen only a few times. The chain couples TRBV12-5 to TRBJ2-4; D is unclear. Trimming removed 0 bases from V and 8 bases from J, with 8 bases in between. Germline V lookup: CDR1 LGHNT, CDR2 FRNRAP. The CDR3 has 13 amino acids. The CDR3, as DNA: TGTGCTAGTGGTTTGGTTCTAGATGACATTCAGTACTTC. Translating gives CASGLVLDDIQYF.

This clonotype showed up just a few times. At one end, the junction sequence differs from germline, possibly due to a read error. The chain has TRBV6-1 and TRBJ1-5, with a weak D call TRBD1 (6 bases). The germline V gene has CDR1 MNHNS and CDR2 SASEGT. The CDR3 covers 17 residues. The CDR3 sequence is CDSSPRDRLGGNQPQHF. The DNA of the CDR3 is TGTGACAGCAGCCCCCGAGACAGGCTTGGAGGCAATCAGCCCCAGCATTTT.

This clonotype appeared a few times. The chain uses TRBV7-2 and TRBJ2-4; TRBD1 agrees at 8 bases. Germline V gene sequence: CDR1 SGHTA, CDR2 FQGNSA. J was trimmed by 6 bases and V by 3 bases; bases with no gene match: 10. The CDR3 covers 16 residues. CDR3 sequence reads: CASSFSTGEGGNIQYF. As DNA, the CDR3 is TGTGCCAGCAGCTTTTCGACAGGGGAAGGGGGAAACATTCAGTACTTC.

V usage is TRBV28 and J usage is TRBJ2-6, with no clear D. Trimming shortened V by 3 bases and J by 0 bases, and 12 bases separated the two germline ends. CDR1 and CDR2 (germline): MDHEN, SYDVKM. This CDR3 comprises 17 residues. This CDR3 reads CASSFASIGSGANVLTF. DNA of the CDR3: TGTGCCAGCAGTTTTGCAAGTATTGGCTCTGGGGCCAACGTCCTGACTTTC.

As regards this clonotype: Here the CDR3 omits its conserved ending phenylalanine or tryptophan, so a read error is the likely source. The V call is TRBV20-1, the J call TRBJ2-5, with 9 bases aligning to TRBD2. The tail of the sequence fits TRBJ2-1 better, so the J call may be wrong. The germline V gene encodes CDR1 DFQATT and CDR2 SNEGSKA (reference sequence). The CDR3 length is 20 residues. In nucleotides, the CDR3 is TGCAGTGCTAGAGCCTTTGGGTCTAGCGGGGTCGACCCGGACTGGGATGAGCAGTTCTCC. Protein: CSARAFGSSGVDPDWDEQFS.

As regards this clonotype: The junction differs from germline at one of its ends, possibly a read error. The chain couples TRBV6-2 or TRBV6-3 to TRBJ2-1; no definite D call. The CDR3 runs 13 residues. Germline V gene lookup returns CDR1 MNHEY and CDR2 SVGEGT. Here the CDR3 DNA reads TGTGTCAGCAGTTACTCGCTATCCAATGAGCAGTTCTTC. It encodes CVSSYSLSNEQFF.

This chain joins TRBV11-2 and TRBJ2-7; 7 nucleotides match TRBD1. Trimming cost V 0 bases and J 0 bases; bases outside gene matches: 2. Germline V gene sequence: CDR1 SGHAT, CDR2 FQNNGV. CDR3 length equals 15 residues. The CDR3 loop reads CASSLEGTVSYEQYF. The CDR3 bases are TGTGCCAGCAGCTTAGAGGGGACAGTCTCCTACGAGCAGTACTTC.

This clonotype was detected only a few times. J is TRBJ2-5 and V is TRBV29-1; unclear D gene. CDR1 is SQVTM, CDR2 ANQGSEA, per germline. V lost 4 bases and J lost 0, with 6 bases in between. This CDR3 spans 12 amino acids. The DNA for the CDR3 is TGCAGCGTTGGACCCAACCAAGAGACCCAGTACTTC. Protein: CSVGPNQETQYF.

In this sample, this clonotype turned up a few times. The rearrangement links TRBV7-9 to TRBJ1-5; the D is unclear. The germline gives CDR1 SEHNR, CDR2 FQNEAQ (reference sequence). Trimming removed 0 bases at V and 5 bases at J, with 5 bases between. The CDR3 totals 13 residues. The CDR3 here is CASSLAADQPQHF. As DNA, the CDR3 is TGTGCCAGCAGCTTAGCGGCGGATCAGCCCCAGCATTTT.